In this sample, the clone carrying this T cell receptor beta chain turned up a few times. The method was immunoSEQ multiplex PCR; TCRdb's version includes in-frame clones alone and lacks a portion of them. Of around 25,000 clones detected, about 39% appear once; the ten largest clones hold more than 0.55%. The data are from a study of graft-versus-host responses after intestinal transplantation. Points from the study as a whole: Within allografts, high graft-versus-host to host-versus-graft clonal ratios were seen among patients with graft-donor T cell macrochimerism.

Sequenced here: alloreactive CD4+ T cells from a mixed lymphocyte reaction culture, sampled before intestinal transplant. Subset of the sample: CFSE-low proliferating T cells sorted from approximately 6-day pre-transplant mixed lymphocyte reaction (GvH or HvG direction). The receptor comes from a human patient who received an intestinal transplant.

The CDR3 region is CASSLTENTEAFF. Here the CDR3 DNA reads TGTGCCAGCTCACTGACAGAGAACACTGAAGCTTTCTTT. The chain couples TRBV18 to TRBJ1-1, with D possibly TRBD1 on 5 matching bases. CDR1 and CDR2 from the germline V gene are KGHSH and LQKENI. V was cut by 4 bases and J by 1 base, with 7 bases left in between. The CDR3 covers 13 residues.